The clone carrying this TCR beta chain was recorded a few times. Measured with immunoSEQ multiplex PCR; TCRdb has only the in-frame clones, and not every one. The table shows tens of thousands of clones, with about 85% occurring only once. This sample was included in a study of PD-1 blockade in classical Hodgkin lymphoma. Time point here: newly diagnosed, previously untreated cHL patient sample. Negative magnetic selection isolated CD4+ T cells from thawed PBMCs. The TCR was taken from a human donor with classical Hodgkin lymphoma. The material sequenced was CD4+ T cells from blood.

The CDR3 loop is CASSYLADQPQHF. The DNA for the CDR3 is TGTGCCAGCAGTTACCTCGCAGATCAGCCCCAGCATTTT. This chain uses TRBV6-5 with TRBJ1-5, with D unclear. This CDR3 has 13 amino acids. Trimming stripped 2 bases from V and 5 bases from J, with 7 bases between. From germline, CDR1 is MNHEY and CDR2 SVGAGI.